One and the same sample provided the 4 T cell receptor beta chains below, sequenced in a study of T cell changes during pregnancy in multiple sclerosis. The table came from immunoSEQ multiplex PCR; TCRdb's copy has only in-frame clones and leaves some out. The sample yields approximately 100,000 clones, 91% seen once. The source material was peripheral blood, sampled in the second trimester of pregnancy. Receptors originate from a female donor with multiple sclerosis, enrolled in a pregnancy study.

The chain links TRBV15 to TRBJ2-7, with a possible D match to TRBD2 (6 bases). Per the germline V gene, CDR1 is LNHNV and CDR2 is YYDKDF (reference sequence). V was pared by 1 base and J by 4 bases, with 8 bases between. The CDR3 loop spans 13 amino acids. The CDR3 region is CATSRVGGYEQYF. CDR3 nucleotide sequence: TGTGCCACCAGCAGAGTGGGGGGTTACGAGCAGTACTTC.

CDR3 nucleotide sequence: TGTGCCAGCAGCTTGGCGGGGACAGCCTACTCCGGTGGCTACACCTTC. This codes for CASSLAGTAYSGGYTF. The chain links TRBV5-4 to TRBJ1-2, with 7 bases matching TRBD1. The CDR3 sequence is 16 residues long. The ends lost 0 bases at V and 7 bases at J; junction bases unmatched: 12. Per germline, CDR1 SGHNT and CDR2 YYREEE (reference sequence).

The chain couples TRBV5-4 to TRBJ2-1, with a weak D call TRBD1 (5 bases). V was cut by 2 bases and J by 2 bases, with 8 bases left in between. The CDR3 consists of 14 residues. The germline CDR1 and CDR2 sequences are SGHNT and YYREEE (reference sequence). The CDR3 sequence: CASSFLGAYNEQFF. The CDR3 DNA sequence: TGTGCCAGCAGCTTTCTAGGGGCCTACAATGAGCAGTTCTTC.

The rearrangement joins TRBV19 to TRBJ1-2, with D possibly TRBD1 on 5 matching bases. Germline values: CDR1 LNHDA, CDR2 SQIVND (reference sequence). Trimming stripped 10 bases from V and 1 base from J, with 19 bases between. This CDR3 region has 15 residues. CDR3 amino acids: CATTGLHQFNYGYTF. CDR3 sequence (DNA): TGTGCCACAACAGGCCTACACCAGTTTAACTATGGCTACACCTTC. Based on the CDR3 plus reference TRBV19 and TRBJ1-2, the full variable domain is DGGITQSPKYLFRKEGQNVTLSCEQNLNHDAMYWYRQDPGQGLRLIYYSQIVNDFQKGDIAEGYSVSREKKESFPLTVTSAQKNPTAFYLCATTGLHQFNYGYTFGSGTRLTVV.